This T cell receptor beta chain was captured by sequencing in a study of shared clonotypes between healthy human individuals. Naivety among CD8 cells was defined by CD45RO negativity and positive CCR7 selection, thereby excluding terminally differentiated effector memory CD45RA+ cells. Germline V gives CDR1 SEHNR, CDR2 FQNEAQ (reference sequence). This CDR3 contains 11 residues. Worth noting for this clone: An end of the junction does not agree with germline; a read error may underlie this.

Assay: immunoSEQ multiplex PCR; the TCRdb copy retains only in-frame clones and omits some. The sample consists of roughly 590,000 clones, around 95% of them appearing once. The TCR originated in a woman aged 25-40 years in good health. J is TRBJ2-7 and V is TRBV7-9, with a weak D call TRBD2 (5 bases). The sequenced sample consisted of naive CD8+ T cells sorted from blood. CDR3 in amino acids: CASSLAGLLQF. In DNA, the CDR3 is TGTGCCAGCAGCTTAGCTGGACTCTTACAATTC.